The 2 T cell receptor beta chains listed next were all sequenced from one sample in a study of shared clonotypes between healthy human individuals. Assay: immunoSEQ multiplex PCR; the TCRdb copy retains only in-frame clones and omits some. The repertoire includes about 480,000 clones, 75% to 85% of them detected once, and about an eighth sits in the top ten. Sequencing input: PBMCs. These receptors originate from a woman aged 40 to 50 in good health. Some clones in this sample may be carry-over from other donors' samples.

J is TRBJ1-2 and V is TRBV7-9; 7 bases are shared with TRBD1. The CDR3 contains 14 residues. J gave up 4 bases and V 4 bases, and 6 bases lay outside the gene matches. CDR1 and CDR2 from the germline V gene are SEHNR and FQNEAQ (reference sequence). CDR3 bases: TGTGCCAGCAGCTCGGGACAGCCCCTCTATGGCTACACCTTC. Its translation is CASSSGQPLYGYTF.

There are many counts of this clone. The rearrangement joins TRBV7-3 to TRBJ2-3, with 10 positions matching TRBD2. The CDR3 is 17 residues long. Trimming cost V 6 bases and J 4 bases; bases outside gene matches: 13. Germline V gene lookup returns CDR1 SGHTA and CDR2 FQGTGA. CDR3 residues: CASSFLAAGGRADTQYF. CDR3 in DNA: TGTGCCAGCAGTTTCTTGGCAGCGGGAGGGAGGGCAGATACGCAGTATTTT.